The rows below give T cell receptor beta chains drawn from one sample of a study of vaccination effects on CD4 cells after COVID-19. Only in-frame clones appear in the TCRdb table, and some are missing; sequencing was by immunoSEQ multiplex PCR. Seen here are 65,000 or so clones, 70% to 80% observed once, and the top ten hold approximately 2.8%. Their cognate antigens are unknown. Specimen: CD4+ T cells from PBMCs cultured with HCoV-NL63 spike peptides, collected before COVID-19 vaccination. Receptors originate from a human donor who received a COVID-19 vaccine. Each CDR3 is given without its conserved first and last residue.

j_call v_call cdr3_aa
TRBJ1-5 TRBV5-1 ASSSQGGNQPQH
TRBJ1-4 TRBV7-8 ASSERTGVNEKLF
TRBJ2-6 TRBV3-1/TRBV3-2 ASSRAGVGANVLT
TRBJ2-1 TRBV7-2 ASSPYSGAQF
TRBJ1-5 TRBV6-6 ASSPGWGQPQH
TRBJ1-1 TRBV15 ATSRATGQGLTEAF
TRBJ1-6 TRBV28 ASSLRSYNSPLH
TRBJ2-5 TRBV7-2 ASSLAGGGSQETQY
TRBJ1-1 TRBV30 AWSVLDTEAF
TRBJ1-4 TRBV9 ASSVEEGASVF
TRBJ2-5 TRBV19 ASSIVSRGETQY
TRBJ1-5 TRBV30 AWSVRGGGEPQH
TRBJ1-4 TRBV18 ASSPGHPGKLF
TRBJ1-5 TRBV19 ASLPRGRGNQPQH
TRBJ2-3 TRBV24-1 ATSDPGRGGVADTQY
TRBJ2-3 TRBV7-6 ASSLVIGSTDTQY
TRBJ1-4 TRBV6-1 ASSDTGGEEKLF
TRBJ1-3 TRBV7-6 ASSYLAGQGPKESGNTIY
TRBJ2-5 TRBV5-4 ASSPPGAVLQETQY
TRBJ1-2 TRBV18 ASSPGNTGANYGYT
TRBJ2-2 TRBV4-3 ASSQVGRGSTGELF
TRBJ1-6 TRBV2 ASSPPPGGSPLH
TRBJ2-1 TRBV7-3 ASSAKGADTYSNEQF
TRBJ2-2 TRBV5-6 ASAFRGAPNTGELF
TRBJ2-1 TRBV7-9 ASSPGLAGVNEQF
TRBJ2-1 TRBV5-1 ASKGQGDSYNEQF
TRBJ2-4 TRBV5-1 ASSSGQGSYIQY
TRBJ2-6 TRBV18 ASSPQGSGANVLT
TRBJ1-2 TRBV24-1 ATSDSGQGNYGYT
TRBJ2-5 TRBV5-6 ASRLGVRTSQETQY
TRBJ2-1 TRBV29-1 SAGRATGEQF
TRBJ1-1 TRBV9 ASSVVVGTTEAF
TRBJ1-3 TRBV30 AWSGGSGNTIY
TRBJ1-5 TRBV7-2 ASSLGRGGTGQPQH
TRBJ2-5 TRBV19 ASSIARGETQY
TRBJ1-5 TRBV5-4 ASSLEVGPQH
TRBJ2-3 TRBV12-5 ASGLATGVRTDTQY
TRBJ1-2 TRBV12-3/TRBV12-4 ASSFPRGYGYT
TRBJ1-2 TRBV18 ASSPTWGDYGYT
TRBJ1-2 TRBV29-1 SVEIRQAGDGYT
TRBJ2-4 TRBV9 ASSVAWAGPEY
TRBJ2-1 TRBV25-1 ASSGQGVRYNEQF
TRBJ2-3 TRBV6-2/TRBV6-3 ASSYLTGYTDTQY
TRBJ1-2 TRBV2 ASRVTGWDGYT
TRBJ2-2 TRBV6-5 ASSLPGRGDGELF
TRBJ2-2 TRBV15 ATSGPSLAGVANTGELF
TRBJ2-2 TRBV13 ASSSQAGGNTGELF
TRBJ1-1 TRBV28 ASSVAGISTEAF
TRBJ1-5 TRBV6-6 ASSYWSSDSNQPQH
TRBJ2-2 TRBV7-3 ASSPIDRASNTGELF
TRBJ1-3 TRBV20-1 SAQGNTIY
TRBJ1-1 TRBV18 ASSPGRMNTEAF
TRBJ1-1 TRBV4-1 ASSPPGTGIAF
TRBJ1-1 TRBV5-5 ASSGVRGILNTEAF
TRBJ1-1 TRBV6-1 ASSEASGGNAEAF
TRBJ1-2 TRBV3-1/TRBV3-2 ASSQAPGTSNYGYT
TRBJ1-2 TRBV5-1 ASSASKDWGYT